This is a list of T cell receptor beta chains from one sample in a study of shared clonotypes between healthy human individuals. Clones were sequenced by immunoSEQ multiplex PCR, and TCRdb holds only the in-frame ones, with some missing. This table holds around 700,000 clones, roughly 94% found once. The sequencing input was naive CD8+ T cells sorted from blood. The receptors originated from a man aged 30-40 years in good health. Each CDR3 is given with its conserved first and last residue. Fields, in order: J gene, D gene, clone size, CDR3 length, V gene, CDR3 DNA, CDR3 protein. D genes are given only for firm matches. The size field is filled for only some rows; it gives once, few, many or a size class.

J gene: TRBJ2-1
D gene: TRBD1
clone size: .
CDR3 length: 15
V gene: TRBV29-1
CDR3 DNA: TGCAGCGTGGCCGGGACAGAGAGCTCCTACAATGAGCAGTTCTTC
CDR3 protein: CSVAGTESSYNEQFF

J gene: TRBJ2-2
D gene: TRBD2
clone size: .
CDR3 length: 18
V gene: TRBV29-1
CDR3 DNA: TGCAGCGTTGCCTGGACTAGCGGGAGGGTCACACTCGGCGGGGAGCTGTTTTTT
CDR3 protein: CSVAWTSGRVTLGGELFF

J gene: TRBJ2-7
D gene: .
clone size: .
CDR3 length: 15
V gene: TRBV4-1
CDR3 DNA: TGCGCCAGCAGCCAAGAGGTAGGACTTCCCTACGAGCAGTACTTC
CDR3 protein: CASSQEVGLPYEQYF

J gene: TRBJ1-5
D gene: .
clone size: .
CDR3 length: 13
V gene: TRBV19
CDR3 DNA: TGTGCCAGTATTGGGGAGCTTAATCAGCCCCAGCATTTT
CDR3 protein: CASIGELNQPQHF

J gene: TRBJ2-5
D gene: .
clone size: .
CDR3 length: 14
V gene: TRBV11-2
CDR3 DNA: TGTGCCAGCAGCTTAGTCTGGTCACAAGAGACCCAGTACTTC
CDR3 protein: CASSLVWSQETQYF

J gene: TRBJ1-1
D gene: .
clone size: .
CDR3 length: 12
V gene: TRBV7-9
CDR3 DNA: TGTGCCAGCAGCTTAGGGGGGAGTGAAGCTTTCTTT
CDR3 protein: CASSLGGSEAFF

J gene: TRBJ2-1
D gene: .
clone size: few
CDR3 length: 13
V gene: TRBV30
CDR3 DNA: TGTGCCTGGGCAGGGTCCACCTACAATGAGCAGTTCTTC
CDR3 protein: CAWAGSTYNEQFF

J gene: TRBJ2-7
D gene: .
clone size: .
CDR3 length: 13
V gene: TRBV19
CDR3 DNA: TGTGCCAGTAAAGAACGGGGTGGTTACGAGCAGTACTTC
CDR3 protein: CASKERGGYEQYF

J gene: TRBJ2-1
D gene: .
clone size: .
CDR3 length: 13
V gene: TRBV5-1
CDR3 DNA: TGCGCCAGCAGCGTGGACCCTATTTTTGAGCAGTTCTTC
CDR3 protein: CASSVDPIFEQFF

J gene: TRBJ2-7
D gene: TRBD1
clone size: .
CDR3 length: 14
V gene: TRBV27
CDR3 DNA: TGTGCCAGCAGTGCGCGGGACAGGTGGTACGAGCAGTACTTC
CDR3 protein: CASSARDRWYEQYF

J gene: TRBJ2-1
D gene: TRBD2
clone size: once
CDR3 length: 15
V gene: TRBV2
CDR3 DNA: TGTGCCAGCAAAAGACTAGCGGGAGGGGTCAATGAGCAGTTCTTC
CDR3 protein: CASKRLAGGVNEQFF

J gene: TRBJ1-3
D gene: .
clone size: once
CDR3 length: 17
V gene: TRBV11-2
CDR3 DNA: TGTGCCAGCAGCTCGAAAGGGCGGGGGGCGCTTGGAAACACCATATATTTT
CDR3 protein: CASSSKGRGALGNTIYF

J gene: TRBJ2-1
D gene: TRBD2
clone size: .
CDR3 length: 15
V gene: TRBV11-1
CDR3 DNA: TGTGCCAGCAGCGGGAGCGGGAGGGCCCGTAATGAGCAGTTCTTC
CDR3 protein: CASSGSGRARNEQFF

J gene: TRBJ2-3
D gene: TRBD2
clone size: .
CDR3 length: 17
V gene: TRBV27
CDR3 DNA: TGTGCCAGCAGTTTACTTGTGCCTAGCGGATACACAGATACGCAGTATTTT
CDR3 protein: CASSLLVPSGYTDTQYF

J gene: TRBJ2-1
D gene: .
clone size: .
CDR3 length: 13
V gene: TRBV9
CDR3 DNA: TGTGCCAGCAGCGTCGGCGGCCTCGGTGAGCAGTTCTTC
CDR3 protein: CASSVGGLGEQFF

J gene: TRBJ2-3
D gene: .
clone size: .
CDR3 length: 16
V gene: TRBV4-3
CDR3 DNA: TGCGCCAGCAGCCAAGCCCCAGCGGAAACCACAGATACGCAGTATTTT
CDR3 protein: CASSQAPAETTDTQYF

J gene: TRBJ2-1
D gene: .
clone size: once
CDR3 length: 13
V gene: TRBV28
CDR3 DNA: TGTGCCAGCATTTCGGGAACCTACAATGAGCAGTTCTTC
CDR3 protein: CASISGTYNEQFF

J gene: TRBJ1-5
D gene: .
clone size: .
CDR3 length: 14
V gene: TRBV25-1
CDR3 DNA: TGTGCCAGCAGTGATCACAGCCCAAATCAGCCCCAGCATTTT
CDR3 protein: CASSDHSPNQPQHF

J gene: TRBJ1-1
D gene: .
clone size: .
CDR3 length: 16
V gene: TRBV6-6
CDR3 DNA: TGTGCCAGCAGTTATGATGTTGGGGGCTCGTGGACTGAAGCTTTCTTT
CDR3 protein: CASSYDVGGSWTEAFF

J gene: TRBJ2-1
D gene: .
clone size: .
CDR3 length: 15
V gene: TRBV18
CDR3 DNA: TGTGCCAGCTCTGTGGGAGAGAGTGGTAGCGATGAGCAGTTCTTC
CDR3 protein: CASSVGESGSDEQFF

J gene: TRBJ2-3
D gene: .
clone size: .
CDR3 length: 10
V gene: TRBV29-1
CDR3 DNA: TGCAGCGTTGCAGCAGATACGCAGTATTTT
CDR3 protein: CSVAADTQYF

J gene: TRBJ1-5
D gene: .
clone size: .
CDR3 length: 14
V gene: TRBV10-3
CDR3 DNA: TGTGCCATCCAAGCCCCCGGTTCGGATCAGCCCCAGCATTTT
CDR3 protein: CAIQAPGSDQPQHF

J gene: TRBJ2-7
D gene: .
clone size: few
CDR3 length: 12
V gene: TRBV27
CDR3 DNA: TGTGCCAGCAGCCCCGGGGGTTACGAGCAGTACTTC
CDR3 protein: CASSPGGYEQYF

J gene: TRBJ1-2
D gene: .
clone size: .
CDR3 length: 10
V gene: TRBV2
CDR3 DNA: TGTGCCAGCAGTCCACCTGGCTACACCTTC
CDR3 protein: CASSPPGYTF

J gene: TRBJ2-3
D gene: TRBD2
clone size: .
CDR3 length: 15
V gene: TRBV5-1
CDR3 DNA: TGCGCCAGCAGGCTAGCGGGAGAGGTTACAGATACGCAGTATTTT
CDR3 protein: CASRLAGEVTDTQYF

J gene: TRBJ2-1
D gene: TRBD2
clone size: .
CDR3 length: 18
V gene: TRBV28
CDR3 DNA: TGTGCCAGCAGTTCCTCCATTACTAGCGGGACCGGCGGGGATGAGCAGTTCTTC
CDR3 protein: CASSSSITSGTGGDEQFF

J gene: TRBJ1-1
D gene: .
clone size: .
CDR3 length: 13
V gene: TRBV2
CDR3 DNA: TGTGCCAGCAGTGAAAGGGGAAACACTGAAGCTTTCTTT
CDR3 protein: CASSERGNTEAFF

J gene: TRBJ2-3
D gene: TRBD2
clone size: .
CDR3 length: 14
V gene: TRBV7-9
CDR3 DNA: TGTGCCAGCAGGAAGCGGGAGGAGACAGATACGCAGTATTTT
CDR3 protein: CASRKREETDTQYF

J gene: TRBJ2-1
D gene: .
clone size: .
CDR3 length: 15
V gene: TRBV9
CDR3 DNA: TGTGCCAGCAGCCCGATGGGGGTCCCTTACAATGAGCAGTTCTTC
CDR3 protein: CASSPMGVPYNEQFF

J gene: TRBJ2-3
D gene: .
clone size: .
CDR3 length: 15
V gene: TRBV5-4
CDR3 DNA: TGTGCCAGCAGCTTGTCGTGGGGGAGCACAGATACGCAGTATTTT
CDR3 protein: CASSLSWGSTDTQYF

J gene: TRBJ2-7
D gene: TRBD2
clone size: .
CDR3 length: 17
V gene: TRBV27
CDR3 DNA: TGTGCCAGCAGTTTACAGGGGATAGCGGGACGCGGCGACGAGCAGTACTTC
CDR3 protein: CASSLQGIAGRGDEQYF

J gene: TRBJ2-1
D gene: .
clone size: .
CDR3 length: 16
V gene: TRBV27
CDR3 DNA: TGTGCCAGCAGTTTATCGAGGCTAGCGCCTTACAATGAGCAGTTCTTC
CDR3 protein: CASSLSRLAPYNEQFF

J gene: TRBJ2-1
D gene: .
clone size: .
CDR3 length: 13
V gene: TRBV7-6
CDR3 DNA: TGTGCCAGCAGCCCCTCCCCGGTCCGCGAGCAGTTCTTC
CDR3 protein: CASSPSPVREQFF